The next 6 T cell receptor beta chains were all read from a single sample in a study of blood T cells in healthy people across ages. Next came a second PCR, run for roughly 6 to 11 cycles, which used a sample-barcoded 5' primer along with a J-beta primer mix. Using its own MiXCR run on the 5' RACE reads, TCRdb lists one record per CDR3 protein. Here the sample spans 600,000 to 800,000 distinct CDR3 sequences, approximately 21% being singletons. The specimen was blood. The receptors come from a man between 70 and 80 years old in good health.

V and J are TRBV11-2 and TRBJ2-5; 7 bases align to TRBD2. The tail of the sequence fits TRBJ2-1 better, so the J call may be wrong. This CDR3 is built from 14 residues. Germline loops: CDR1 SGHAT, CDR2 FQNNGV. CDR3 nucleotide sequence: TGTGCCAGCAGCTTCGGGACTATATACAATGAGCAGTTCTTC. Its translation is CASSFGTIYNEQFF.

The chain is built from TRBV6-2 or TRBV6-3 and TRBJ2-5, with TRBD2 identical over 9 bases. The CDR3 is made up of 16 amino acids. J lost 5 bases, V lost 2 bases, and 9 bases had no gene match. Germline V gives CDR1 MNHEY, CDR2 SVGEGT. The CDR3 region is CASSYLSSGELETQYF. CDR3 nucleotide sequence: TGTGCCAGCAGTTACCTGTCTAGCGGGGAGCTGGAGACCCAGTACTTC.

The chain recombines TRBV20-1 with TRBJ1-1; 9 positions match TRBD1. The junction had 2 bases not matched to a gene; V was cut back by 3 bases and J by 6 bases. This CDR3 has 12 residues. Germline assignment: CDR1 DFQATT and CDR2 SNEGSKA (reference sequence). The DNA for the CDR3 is TGCAGTGCTAGTAGGACAGGGGCTGAAGCTTTCTTT. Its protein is CSASRTGAEAFF.

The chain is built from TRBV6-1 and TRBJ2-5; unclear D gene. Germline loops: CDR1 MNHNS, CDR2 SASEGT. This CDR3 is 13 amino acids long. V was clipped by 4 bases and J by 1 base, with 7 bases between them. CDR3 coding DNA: TGTGCCAGCAGTGGATCCCTCCAAGAGACCCAGTACTTC. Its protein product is CASSGSLQETQYF.

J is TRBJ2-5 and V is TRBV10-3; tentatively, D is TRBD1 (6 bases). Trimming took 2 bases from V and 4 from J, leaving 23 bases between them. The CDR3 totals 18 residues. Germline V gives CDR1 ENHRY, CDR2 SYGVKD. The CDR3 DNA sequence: TGTGCCATCAGTGAGGGGGACATGGGGCGAAGAAAAAGAGAGACCCAGTACTTC. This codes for CAISEGDMGRRKRETQYF.

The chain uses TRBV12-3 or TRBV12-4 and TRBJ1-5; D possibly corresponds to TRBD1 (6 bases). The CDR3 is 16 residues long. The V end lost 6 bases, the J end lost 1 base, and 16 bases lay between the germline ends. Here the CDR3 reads CASSTRITGSNQPQHF. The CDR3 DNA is TGTGCCAGCAGCACAAGGATCACAGGGAGCAATCAGCCCCAGCATTTT.